These T cell receptor beta chains were read from a single sample in a study of T-cell reconstitution after alpha-beta-depleted transplantation in children. TCRdb called the PCR reads again in MiXCR, with one record for every CDR3 protein. The sample has roughly 500,000 distinct CDR3 sequences, 32% seen once. The sequencing used PBMCs from the stem cell graft donor, collected from the stem cell graft. The receptors derive from a human donor who donated a stem cell graft to a child with aplastic anemia. Each CDR3 is given with its conserved first and last residue. Fields, in order: CDR3 length, D gene, V gene, CDR3 protein. The D gene is left open where the match is weak.

15 TRBD1 TRBV18 CASSPKGQGSDEQYF
14 . TRBV20-1 CSADGGSLYYEQYF
14 . TRBV18 CASSPSSRTGELFF
14 . TRBV19 CASSRDLRNEKLFF
15 . TRBV9 CASSVGPGAPYGYTF
13 . TRBV6-5 CASSYWNTGELFF
19 TRBD2 TRBV20-1 CSAPHRTSGSYVNTDTQYF
15 . TRBV7-2 CASSFSGLRTDTQYF
13 . TRBV5-5 CASSGGDWEKLFF
15 . TRBV7-2 CASSLVAVGGDTQYF
15 TRBD1 TRBV6-5 CASSYGRQGAGELFF
15 . TRBV10-3 CAISDWEGGSGELFF
10 . TRBV6-7 CASTRAGYTF
16 TRBD1 TRBV6-2/TRBV6-3 CASRPGTGRVQETQYF
15 . TRBV5-4 CASSPWTRSAGELFF
12 . TRBV12-3/TRBV12-4 CASSLGVSPLHF
13 . TRBV28 CASSLLNNSPLHF
13 TRBD1 TRBV6-2/TRBV6-3 CASRRQGEQPQHF